This T cell receptor (beta chain) was retrieved from a study of cytomegalovirus exposure and HLA in healthy donors. PCR used 60 Vbeta primers and 13 Jbeta primers. Profiled with immunoSEQ multiplex PCR; TCRdb holds only in-frame clones, not every one. Of 200,000 to 250,000 clones listed, 75% to 90% are singletons. The germline CDR1 and CDR2 sequences are SGHRS and YFSETQ. The V gene lost 0 bases and the J gene lost 0 bases, with 6 bases spanning the gap. The CDR3 contains 15 residues. Study-wide findings and caveats: For TCR beta chains, V- and J-gene trimming was later linked to a missense DCLRE1C variant. TRBV6-2, TRBV6-3 and some other V segments were unresolvable in 87-base-pair reads.

With respect to this clone: The antigen remains unidentified.

The sequence came from a woman under 30 in good health and CMV-seronegative. The sequenced sample was PBMCs. V gene TRBV5-1 combines with J gene TRBJ2-2; tentatively, D is TRBD1 (5 bases). The CDR3 reads CASSLDRSNTGELFF. DNA of the CDR3: TGCGCCAGCAGCTTGGACAGGTCGAACACCGGGGAGCTGTTTTTT.